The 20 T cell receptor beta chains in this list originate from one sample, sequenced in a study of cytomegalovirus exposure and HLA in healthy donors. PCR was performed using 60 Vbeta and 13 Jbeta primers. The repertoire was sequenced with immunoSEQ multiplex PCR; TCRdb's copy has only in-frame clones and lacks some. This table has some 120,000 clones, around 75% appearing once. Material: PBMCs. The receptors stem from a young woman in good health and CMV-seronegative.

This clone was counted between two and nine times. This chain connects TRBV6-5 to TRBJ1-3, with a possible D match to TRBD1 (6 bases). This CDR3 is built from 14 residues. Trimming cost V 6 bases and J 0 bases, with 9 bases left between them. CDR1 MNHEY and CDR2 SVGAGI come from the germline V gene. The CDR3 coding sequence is TGTGCCAGCAGGCAGACAGGCTCTGGAAACACCATATATTTT. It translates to CASRQTGSGNTIYF.

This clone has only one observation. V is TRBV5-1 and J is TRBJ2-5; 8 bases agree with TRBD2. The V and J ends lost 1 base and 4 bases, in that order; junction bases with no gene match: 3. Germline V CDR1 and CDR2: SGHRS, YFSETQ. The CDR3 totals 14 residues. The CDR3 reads CASSLTGGRETQYF. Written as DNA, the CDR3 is TGCGCCAGCAGCTTGACGGGGGGGAGAGAGACCCAGTACTTC.

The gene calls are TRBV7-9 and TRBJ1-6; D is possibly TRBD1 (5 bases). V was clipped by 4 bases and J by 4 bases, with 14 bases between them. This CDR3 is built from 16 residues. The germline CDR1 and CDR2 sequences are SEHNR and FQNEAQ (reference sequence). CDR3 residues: CASSSTTGDYNSPLHF. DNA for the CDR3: TGTGCCAGCAGCTCCACCACAGGAGATTATAATTCACCCCTCCACTTT.

CDR3 coding DNA: TGTGCCAGCAGTATTAGCGGTTTTAGCACAGATACGCAGTATTTT. Translated: CASSISGFSTDTQYF. The chain joins TRBV27 to TRBJ2-3, with a possible D match to TRBD2 (6 bases). V was shortened by 5 bases and J by 0 bases, with 12 bases between the two germline ends. CDR1 and CDR2 (germline): MNHEY, SMNVEV (reference sequence). The CDR3 spans 15 residues.

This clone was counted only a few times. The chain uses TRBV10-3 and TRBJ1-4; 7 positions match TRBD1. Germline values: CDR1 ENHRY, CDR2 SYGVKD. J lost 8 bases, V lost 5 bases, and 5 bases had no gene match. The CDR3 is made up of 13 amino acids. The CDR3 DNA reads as TGTGCCATCAGTTTAAACAGGGGAGAAAAACTGTTTTTT. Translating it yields CAISLNRGEKLFF.

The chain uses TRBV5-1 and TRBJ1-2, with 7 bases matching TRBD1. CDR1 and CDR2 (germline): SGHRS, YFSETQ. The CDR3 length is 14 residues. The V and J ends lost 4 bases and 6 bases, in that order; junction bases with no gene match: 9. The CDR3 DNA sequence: TGCGCCAGCAGCGGAGGGGGCCTTGGGAATGGCTACACCTTC. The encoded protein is CASSGGGLGNGYTF.

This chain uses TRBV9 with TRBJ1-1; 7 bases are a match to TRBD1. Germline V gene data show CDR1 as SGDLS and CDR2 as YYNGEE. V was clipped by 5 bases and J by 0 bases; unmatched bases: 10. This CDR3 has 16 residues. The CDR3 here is CASSRRDREVNTEAFF. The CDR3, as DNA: TGTGCCAGCAGTCGTAGAGACAGGGAGGTGAACACTGAAGCTTTCTTT.

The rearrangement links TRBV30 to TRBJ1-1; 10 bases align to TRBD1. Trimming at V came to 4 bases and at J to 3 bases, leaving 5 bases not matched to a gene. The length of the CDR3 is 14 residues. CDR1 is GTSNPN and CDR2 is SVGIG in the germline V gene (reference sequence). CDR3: CAWIRTGGDTEAFF. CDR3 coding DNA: TGTGCCTGGATTCGGACAGGGGGAGACACTGAAGCTTTCTTT.

CDR3 residues: CASSFTTSYNSPLHF. Written as DNA, the CDR3 is TGTGCCAGCAGCTTTACTACCTCCTATAATTCACCCCTCCACTTT. The J gene is TRBJ1-6, the V gene TRBV5-4; D call uncertain. This CDR3 has 15 residues. Germline V gives CDR1 SGHNT, CDR2 YYREEE (reference sequence). The V end lost 2 bases, the J end lost 0 bases, and 6 bases lay between the germline ends.

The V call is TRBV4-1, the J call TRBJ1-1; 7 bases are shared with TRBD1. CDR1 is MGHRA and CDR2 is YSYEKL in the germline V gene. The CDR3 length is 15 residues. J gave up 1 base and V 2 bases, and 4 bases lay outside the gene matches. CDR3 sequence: CASSQMRDRNTEAFF. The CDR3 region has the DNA TGCGCCAGCAGCCAAATGAGGGACAGGAACACTGAAGCTTTCTTT.

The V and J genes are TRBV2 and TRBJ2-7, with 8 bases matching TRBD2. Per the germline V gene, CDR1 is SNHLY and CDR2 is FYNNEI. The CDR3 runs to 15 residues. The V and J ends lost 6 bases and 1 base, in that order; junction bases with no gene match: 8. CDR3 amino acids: CASSEIIAGSYEQYF. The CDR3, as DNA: TGTGCCAGCAGCGAGATAATAGCGGGGTCCTACGAGCAGTACTTC.

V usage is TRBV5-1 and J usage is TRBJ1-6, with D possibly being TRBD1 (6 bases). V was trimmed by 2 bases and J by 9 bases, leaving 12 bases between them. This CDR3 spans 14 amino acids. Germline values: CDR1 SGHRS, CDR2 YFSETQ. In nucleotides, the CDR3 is TGCGCCAGCAGCTTAGAAACAGGGAGTTCACCCCTCCACTTT. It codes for CASSLETGSSPLHF.

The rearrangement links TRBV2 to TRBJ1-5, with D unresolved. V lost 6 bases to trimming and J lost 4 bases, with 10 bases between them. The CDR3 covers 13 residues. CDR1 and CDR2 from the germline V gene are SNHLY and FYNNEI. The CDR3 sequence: CASSRDMNQPQHF. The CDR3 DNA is TGTGCCAGCAGCCGCGACATGAATCAGCCCCAGCATTTT.

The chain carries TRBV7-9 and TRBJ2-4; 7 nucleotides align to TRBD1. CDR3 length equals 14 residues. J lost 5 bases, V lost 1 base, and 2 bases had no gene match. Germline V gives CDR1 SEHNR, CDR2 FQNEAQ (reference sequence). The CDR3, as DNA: TGTGCCAGCAGCTTAGTAGGGGGCCAAAACATTCAGTACTTC. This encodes CASSLVGGQNIQYF.

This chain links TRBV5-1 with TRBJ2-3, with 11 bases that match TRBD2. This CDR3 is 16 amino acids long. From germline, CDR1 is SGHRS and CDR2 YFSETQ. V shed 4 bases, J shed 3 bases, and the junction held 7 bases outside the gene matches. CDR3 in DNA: TGCGCCAGCAGCGGGTCTAGCGGGGGGAAGACAGATACGCAGTATTTT. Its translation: CASSGSSGGKTDTQYF.

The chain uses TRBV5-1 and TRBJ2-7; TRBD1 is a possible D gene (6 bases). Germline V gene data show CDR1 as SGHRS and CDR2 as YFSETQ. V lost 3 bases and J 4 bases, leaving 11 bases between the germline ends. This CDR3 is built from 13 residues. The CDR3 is CASSSGTKYEQYF. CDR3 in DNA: TGCGCCAGCAGCTCAGGGACAAAGTACGAGCAGTACTTC. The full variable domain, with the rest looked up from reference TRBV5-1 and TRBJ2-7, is KAGVTQTPRYLIKTRGQQVTLSCSPISGHRSVSWYQQTPGQGLQFLFEYFSETQRNKGNFPGRFSGRQFSNSRSEMNVSTLELGDSALYLCASSSGTKYEQYFGPGTRLTVT.

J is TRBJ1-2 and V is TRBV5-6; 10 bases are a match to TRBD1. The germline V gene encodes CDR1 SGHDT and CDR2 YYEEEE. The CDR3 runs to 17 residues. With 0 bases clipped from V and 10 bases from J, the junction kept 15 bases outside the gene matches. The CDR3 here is CASSLAGIGGQGTFYTF. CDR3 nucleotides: TGTGCCAGCAGCTTGGCCGGAATAGGGGGACAGGGGACTTTCTACACCTTC.

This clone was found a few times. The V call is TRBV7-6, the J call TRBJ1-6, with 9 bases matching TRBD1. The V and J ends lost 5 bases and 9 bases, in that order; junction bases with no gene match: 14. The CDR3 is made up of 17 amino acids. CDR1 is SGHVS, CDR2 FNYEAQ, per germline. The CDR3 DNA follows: TGTGCCAGCAGCCACCGGGACAGGGTTTCACAGGGTTCACCCCTCCACTTT. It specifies CASSHRDRVSQGSPLHF.

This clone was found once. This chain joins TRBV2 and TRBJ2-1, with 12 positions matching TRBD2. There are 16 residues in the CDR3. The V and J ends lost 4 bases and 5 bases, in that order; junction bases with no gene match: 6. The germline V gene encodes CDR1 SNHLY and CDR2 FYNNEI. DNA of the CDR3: TGTGCCAGCAGTGGGCTAGCGGGGGGGCGGGACAATGAGCAGTTCTTC. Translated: CASSGLAGGRDNEQFF.

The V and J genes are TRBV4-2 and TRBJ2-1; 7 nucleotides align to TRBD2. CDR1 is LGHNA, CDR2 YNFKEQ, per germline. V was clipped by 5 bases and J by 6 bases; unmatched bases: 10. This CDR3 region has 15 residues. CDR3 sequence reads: CASSSGRRGVNEQFF. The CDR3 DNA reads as TGTGCCAGCAGCTCGGGTCGCCGGGGGGTCAATGAGCAGTTCTTC.